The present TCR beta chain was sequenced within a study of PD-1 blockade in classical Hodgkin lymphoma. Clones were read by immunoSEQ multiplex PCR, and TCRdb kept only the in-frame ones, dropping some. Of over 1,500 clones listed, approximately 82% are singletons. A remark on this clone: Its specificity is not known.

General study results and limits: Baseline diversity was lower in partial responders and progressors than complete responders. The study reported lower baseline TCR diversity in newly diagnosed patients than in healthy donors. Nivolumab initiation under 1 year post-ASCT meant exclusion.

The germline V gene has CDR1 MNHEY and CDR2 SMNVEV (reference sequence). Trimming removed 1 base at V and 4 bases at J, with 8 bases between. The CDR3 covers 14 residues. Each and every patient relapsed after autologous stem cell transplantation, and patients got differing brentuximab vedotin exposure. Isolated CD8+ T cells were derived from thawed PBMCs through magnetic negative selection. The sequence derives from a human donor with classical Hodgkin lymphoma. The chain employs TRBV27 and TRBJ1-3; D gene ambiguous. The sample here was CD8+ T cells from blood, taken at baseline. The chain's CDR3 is CASSLYPGGNTIYF. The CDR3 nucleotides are TGTGCCAGCAGTTTATACCCGGGCGGAAACACCATATATTTT.